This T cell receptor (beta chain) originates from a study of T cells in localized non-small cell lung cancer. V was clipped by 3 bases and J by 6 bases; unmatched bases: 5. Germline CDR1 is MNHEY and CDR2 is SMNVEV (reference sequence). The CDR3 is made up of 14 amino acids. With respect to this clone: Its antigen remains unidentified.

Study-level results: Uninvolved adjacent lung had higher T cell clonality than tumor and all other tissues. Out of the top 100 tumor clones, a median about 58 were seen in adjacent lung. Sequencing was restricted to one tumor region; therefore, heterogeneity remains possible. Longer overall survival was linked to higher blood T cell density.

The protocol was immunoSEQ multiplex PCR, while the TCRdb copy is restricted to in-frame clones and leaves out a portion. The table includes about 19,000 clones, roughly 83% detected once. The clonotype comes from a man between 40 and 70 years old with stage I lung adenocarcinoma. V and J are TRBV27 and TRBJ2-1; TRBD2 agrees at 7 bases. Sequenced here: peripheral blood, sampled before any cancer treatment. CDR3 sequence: CASSLLGTINEQFF. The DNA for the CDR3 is TGTGCCAGCAGTTTGCTGGGGACTATCAATGAGCAGTTCTTC.